These T cell receptor beta chains were read from a single sample in a study of CD8 T cells in Susac syndrome. In TCRdb, the immunoSEQ multiplex PCR reads were re-called with MiXCR into one record per CDR3 protein. Of 130,000 or so distinct CDR3 sequences in the sample, around 94% were seen once. Specimen: CD4+ T cells from PBMCs. The origin of the receptors is a human donor in good health. Both conserved end residues are part of each CDR3. Each record gives: clone size, V gene, J gene, D gene, CDR3 protein, CDR3 DNA. A D gene is named only where the DNA matches it firmly. Some rows have no size entry. The others give once, few or many, or a class for an expanded clone.

>-|TRBV11-3|TRBJ2-7|-
CASSLVGRDEQYF
TGTGCCAGCAGCTTAGTGGGTAGGGACGAGCAGTACTTC
>few|TRBV4-2|TRBJ1-2|-
CASSQGGAYGYTF
TGTGCCAGCAGCCAAGGGGGGGCCTATGGCTACACCTTC
>-|TRBV6-6|TRBJ2-6|-
CASSPRGSQTF
TGTGCCAGCAGTCCCCGGGGATCCCAGACTTTC
>-|TRBV7-9|TRBJ1-2|-
CASSGGLGYTF
TGTGCCAGCAGTGGGGGGCTCGGCTACACCTTC
>-|TRBV6-5|TRBJ2-4|TRBD1
CASGWTGLNIQYF
TGTGCCAGCGGGTGGACAGGGCTAAACATTCAGTACTTC
>-|TRBV6-1|TRBJ1-5|-
CASREFAHPNSNQPQHF
TGTGCCAGCAGGGAATTTGCTCACCCCAATAGCAATCAGCCCCAGCATTTT
>-|TRBV5-4|TRBJ1-3|-
CASSFGAGSGNTIYF
TGTGCCAGCAGCTTCGGCGCGGGGTCTGGAAACACCATATATTTT
>-|TRBV7-9|TRBJ1-3|-
CASSLTGNTIYF
TGTGCCAGCAGCTTAACAGGGAACACCATATATTTT
>once|TRBV7-2|TRBJ2-5|-
CASSPRGFAETQYF
TGTGCCAGCAGCCCCCGTGGCTTTGCGGAGACCCAGTACTTC
>-|TRBV15|TRBJ1-5|-
CATSRDRSVNQPQHF
TGTGCCACCAGCAGAGATCGGTCAGTAAATCAGCCCCAGCATTTT
>-|TRBV30|TRBJ2-2|-
CAWGLNTGELFF
TGTGCCTGGGGGCTGAACACCGGGGAGCTGTTTTTT
>-|TRBV29-1|TRBJ2-3|TRBD2
CSVRPAGGNADTQYF
TGCAGCGTTCGGCCAGCGGGAGGAAACGCAGATACGCAGTATTTT
>-|TRBV27|TRBJ2-1|TRBD2
CASSSRTSGRREQFF
TGTGCCAGCAGTTCGCGGACTAGCGGGAGGCGTGAGCAGTTCTTC
>-|TRBV7-2|TRBJ2-1|-
CASSFRWGEQFF
TGTGCCAGCAGCTTCCGCTGGGGTGAGCAGTTCTTC
>-|TRBV19|TRBJ2-2|-
CASSKVRAGNTGELFF
TGTGCCAGTAGTAAGGTTAGGGCGGGAAACACCGGGGAGCTGTTTTTT
>-|TRBV3-1|TRBJ2-3|TRBD2
CASSVRAGGFGDTQYF
TGTGCCAGCAGCGTTCGAGCGGGAGGGTTTGGAGATACGCAGTATTTT
>-|TRBV9|TRBJ2-2|-
CASTPTTGPGELFF
TGTGCCAGCACCCCCACCACGGGACCCGGGGAGCTGTTTTTT